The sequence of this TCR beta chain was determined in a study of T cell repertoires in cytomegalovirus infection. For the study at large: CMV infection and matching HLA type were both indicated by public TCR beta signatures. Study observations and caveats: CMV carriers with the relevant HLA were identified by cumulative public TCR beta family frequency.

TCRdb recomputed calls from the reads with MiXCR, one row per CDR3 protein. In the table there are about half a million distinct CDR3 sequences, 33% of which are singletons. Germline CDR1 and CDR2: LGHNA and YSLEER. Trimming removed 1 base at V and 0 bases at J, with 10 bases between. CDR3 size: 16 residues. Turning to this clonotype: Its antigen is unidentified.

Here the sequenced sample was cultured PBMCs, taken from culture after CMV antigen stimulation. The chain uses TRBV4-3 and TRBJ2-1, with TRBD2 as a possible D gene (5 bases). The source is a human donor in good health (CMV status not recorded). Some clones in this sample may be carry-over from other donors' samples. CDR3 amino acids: CASSQGVGDSYNEQFF. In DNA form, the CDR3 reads TGCGCCAGCAGCCAAGGGGTCGGGGACTCCTACAATGAGCAGTTCTTC.